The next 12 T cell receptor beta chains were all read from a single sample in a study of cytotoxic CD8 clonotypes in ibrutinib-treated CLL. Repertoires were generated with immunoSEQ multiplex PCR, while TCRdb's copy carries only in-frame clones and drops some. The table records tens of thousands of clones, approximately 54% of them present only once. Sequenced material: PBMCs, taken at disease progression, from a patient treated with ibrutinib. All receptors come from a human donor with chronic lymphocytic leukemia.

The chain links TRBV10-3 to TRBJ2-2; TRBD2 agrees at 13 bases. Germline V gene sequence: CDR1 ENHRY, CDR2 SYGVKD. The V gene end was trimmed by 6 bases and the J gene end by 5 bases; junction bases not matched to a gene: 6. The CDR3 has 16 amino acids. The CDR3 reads CAIRNRTSGSTGELFF. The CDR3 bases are TGTGCCATCAGGAACAGGACTAGCGGGAGTACCGGGGAGCTGTTTTTT.

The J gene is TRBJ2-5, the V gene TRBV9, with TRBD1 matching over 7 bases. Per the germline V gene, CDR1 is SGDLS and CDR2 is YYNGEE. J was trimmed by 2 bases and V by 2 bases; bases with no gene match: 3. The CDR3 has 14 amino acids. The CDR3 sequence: CASSVTQGQETQYF. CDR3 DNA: TGTGCCAGCAGCGTCACACAGGGGCAAGAGACCCAGTACTTC. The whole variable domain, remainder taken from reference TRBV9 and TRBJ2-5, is DSGVTQTPKHLITATGQRVTLRCSPRSGDLSVYWYQQSLDQGLQFLIQYYNGEERAKGNILERFSAQQFPDLHSELNLSSLELGDSALYFCASSVTQGQETQYFGPGTRLLVL.

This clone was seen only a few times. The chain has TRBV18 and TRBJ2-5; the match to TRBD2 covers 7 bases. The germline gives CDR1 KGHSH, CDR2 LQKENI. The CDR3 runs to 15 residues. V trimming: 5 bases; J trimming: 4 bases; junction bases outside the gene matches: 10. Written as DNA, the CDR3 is TGTGCCAGCTCAACCTACGCTAGCGGCGCAGAGACCCAGTACTTC. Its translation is CASSTYASGAETQYF.

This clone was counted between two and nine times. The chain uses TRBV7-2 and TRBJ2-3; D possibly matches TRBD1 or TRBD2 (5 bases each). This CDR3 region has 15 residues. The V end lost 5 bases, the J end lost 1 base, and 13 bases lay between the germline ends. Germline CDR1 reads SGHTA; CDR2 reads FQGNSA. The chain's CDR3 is CASSLLGVGTDTQYF. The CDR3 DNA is TGTGCCAGCAGCCTACTAGGGGTGGGCACAGATACGCAGTATTTT.

The CDR3 sequence: CASSLWAGTEAFF. The CDR3, as DNA: TGTGCCAGCAGCTTATGGGCAGGCACTGAAGCTTTCTTT. The chain carries TRBV5-4 and TRBJ1-1; unclear D gene. Trimming shortened V by 2 bases and J by 4 bases, and 9 bases separated the two germline ends. This CDR3 comprises 13 residues. Germline V lookup: CDR1 SGHNT, CDR2 YYREEE (reference sequence).

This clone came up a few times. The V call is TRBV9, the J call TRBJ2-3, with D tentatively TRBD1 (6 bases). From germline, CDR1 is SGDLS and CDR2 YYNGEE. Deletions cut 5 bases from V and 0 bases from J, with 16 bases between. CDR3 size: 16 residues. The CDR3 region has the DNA TGTGCCAGCAGTCCCCCAGGGGCAGTAAGCACAGATACGCAGTATTTT. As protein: CASSPPGAVSTDTQYF.

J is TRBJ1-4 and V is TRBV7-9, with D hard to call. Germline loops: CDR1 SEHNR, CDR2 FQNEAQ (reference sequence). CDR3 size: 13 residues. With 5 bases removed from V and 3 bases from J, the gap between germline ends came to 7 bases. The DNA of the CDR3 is TGTGCCAGCAGCAGGGATCCTAATGAAAAACTGTTTTTT. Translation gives CASSRDPNEKLFF.

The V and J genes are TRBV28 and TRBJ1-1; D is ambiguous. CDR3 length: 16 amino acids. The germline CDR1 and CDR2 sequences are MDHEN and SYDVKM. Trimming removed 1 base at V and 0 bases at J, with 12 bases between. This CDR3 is CASSLLLGQMNTEAFF. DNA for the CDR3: TGTGCCAGCAGTTTATTGCTTGGTCAAATGAACACTGAAGCTTTCTTT.

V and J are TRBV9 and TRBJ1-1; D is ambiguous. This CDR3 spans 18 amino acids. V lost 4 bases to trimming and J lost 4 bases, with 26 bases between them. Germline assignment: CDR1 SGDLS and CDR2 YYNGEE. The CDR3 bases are TGTGCCAGCAGCTTTCCCAGCCTAACCACGACGGGGATCACTGAAGCTTTCTTT. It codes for CASSFPSLTTTGITEAFF.

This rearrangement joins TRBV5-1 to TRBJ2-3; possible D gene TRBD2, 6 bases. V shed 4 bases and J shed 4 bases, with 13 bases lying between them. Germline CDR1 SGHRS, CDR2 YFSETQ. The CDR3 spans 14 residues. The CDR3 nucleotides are TGCGCCAGCAGCCCCCCCGGGGGAGCAGATACGCAGTATTTT. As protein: CASSPPGGADTQYF.

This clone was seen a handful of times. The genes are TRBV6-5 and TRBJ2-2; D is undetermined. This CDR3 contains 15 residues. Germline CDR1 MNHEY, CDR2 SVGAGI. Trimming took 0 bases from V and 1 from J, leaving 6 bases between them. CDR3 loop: CASSYSTGNTGELFF. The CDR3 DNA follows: TGTGCCAGCAGTTACTCGACTGGGAACACCGGGGAGCTGTTTTTT.

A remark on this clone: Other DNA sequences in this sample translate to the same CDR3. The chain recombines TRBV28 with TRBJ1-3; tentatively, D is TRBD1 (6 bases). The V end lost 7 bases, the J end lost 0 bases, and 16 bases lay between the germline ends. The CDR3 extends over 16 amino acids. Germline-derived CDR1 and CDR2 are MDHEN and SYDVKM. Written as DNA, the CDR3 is TGTGCCAGCACCCTAGGGGGGGCCATCTCTGGAAACACCATATATTTT. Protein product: CASTLGGAISGNTIYF.